This T cell receptor (beta chain) was observed in a study of PD-L1 blockade in urothelial cancer. Turning to the study itself: Earlier, patients had received 0 to 3 chemotherapy regimens. A median blood sample held about 140,000 T cells and approximately 80,000 unique TCRs. Samples of blood were analyzed 3 weeks (second dose) and 6 weeks after treatment start.

Trimming took off 5 bases at V and 7 bases at J, with 24 bases between the two ends. The CDR3 is 16 amino acids. The germline V gene has CDR1 SGDLS and CDR2 YYNGEE. What went into each PCR as a spike was synthetic TCR analog templates. Here immunoSEQ multiplex PCR was the method, and the copy in TCRdb shows in-frame clones only, minus some. The sample comprises 71,000 or so clones, approximately 88% of which are singletons, and approximately 3.2% rests with the top ten. Sample: PBMCs, taken around atezolizumab (anti-PD-L1) treatment. V is TRBV9 and J is TRBJ1-2; D perhaps matches TRBD1 (6 bases). The TCR comes from a man aged 55 to 70 with urothelial cancer. The CDR3 region is CASSKGGESLGSGYTF. CDR3 nucleotides: TGTGCCAGCAGTAAAGGGGGGGAGAGCCTGGGGAGTGGCTACACCTTC.